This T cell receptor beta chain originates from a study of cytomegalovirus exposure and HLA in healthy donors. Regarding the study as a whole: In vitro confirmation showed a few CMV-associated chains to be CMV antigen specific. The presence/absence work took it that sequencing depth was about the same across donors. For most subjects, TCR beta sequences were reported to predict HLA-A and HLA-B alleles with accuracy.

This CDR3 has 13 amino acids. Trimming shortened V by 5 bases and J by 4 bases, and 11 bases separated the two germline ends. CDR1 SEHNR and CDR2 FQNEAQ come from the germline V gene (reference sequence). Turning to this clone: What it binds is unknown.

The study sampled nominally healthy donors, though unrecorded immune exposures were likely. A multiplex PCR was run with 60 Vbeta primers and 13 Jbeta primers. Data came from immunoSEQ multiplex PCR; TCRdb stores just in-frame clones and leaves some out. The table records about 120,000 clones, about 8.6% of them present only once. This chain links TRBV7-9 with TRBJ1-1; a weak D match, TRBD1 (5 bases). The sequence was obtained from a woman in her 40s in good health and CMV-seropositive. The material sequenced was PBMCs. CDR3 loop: CASSPPGGTEAFF. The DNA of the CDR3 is TGTGCCAGCAGCCCTCCGGGGGGCACTGAAGCTTTCTTT.